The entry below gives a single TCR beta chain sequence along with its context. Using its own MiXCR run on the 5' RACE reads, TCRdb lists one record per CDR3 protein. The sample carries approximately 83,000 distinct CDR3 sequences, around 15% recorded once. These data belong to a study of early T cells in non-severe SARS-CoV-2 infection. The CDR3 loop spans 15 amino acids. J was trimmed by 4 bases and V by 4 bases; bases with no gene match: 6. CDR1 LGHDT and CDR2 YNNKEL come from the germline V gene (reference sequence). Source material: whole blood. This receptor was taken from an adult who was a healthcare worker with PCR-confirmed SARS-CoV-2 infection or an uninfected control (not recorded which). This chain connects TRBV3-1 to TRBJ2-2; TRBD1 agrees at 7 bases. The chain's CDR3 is CASSRDRVVTGELFF. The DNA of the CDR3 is TGTGCCAGCAGCCGTGACAGGGTTGTCACCGGGGAGCTGTTTTTT.